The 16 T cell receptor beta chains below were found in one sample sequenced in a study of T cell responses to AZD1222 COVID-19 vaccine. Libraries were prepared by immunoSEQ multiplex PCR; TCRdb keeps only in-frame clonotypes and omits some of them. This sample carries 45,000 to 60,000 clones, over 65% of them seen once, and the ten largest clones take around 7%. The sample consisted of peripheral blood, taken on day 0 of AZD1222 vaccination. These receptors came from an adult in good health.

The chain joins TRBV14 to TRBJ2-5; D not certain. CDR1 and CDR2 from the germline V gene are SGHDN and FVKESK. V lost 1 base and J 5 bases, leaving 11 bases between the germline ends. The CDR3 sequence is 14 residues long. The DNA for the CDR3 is TGTGCCAGCAGCCAAGGCCGAGGCAGGGAGACCCAGTACTTC. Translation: CASSQGRGRETQYF.

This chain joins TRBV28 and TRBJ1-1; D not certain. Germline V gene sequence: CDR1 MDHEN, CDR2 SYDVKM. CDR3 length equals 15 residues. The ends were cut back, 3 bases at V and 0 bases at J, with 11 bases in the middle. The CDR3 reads CASSFERRVNTEAFF. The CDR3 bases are TGTGCCAGCAGTTTTGAACGTAGGGTGAACACTGAAGCTTTCTTT.

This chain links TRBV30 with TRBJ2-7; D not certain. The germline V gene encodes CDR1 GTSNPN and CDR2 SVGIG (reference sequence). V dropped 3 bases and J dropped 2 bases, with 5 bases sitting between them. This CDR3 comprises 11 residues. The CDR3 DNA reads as TGTGCCTGGAGGCAGGCCTACGAGCAGTACTTC. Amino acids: CAWRQAYEQYF.

CDR3 sequence (DNA): TGTGCCAGCAGGGTTGGGATCGGCCCTGGCACTGAAGCTTTCTTT. Residues: CASRVGIGPGTEAFF. The V call is TRBV6-6, the J call TRBJ1-1; D is uncertain. V lost 6 bases, J lost 4 bases, and 18 bases lay in between. The CDR3 is 15 amino acids. Germline CDR1 reads MNHNY; CDR2 reads SVGAGI (reference sequence).

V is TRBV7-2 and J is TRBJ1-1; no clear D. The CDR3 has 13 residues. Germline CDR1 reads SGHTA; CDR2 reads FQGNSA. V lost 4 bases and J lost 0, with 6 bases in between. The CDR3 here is CASSYGLNTEAFF. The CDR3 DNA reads TGTGCCAGCAGCTATGGGCTGAACACTGAAGCTTTCTTT.

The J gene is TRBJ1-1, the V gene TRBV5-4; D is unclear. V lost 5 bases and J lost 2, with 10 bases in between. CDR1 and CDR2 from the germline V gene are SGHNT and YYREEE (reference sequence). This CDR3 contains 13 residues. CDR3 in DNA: TGTGCCAGCAGTCATACGGGCAACACTGAAGCTTTCTTT. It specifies CASSHTGNTEAFF.

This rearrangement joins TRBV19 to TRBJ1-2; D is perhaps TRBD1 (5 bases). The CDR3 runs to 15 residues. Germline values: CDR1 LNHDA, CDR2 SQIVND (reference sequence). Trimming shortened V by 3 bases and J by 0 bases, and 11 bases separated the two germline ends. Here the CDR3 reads CASSIDRHANYGYTF. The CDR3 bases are TGTGCCAGTAGTATTGACAGACATGCTAACTATGGCTACACCTTC.

CDR3 nucleotide sequence: TGTGCCAGCAAGAGAGAAAACTATGGCTACACCTTC. Amino acid sequence: CASKRENYGYTF. The genes are TRBV21-1 and TRBJ1-2. TRBV21-1 is described as a pseudogene. This CDR3 has 12 amino acids.

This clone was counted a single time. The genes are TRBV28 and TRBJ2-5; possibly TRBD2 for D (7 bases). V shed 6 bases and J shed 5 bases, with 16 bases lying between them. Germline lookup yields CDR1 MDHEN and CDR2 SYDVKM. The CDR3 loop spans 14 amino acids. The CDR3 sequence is CASSLWGGRETQYF. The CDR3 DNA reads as TGTGCCAGCAGCCTATGGGGGGGCAGGGAGACCCAGTACTTC.

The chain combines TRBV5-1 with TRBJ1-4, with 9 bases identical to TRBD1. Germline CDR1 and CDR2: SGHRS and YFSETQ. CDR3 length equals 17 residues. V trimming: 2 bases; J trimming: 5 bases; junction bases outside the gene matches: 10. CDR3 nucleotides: TGCGCCAGCAGCTTATTCCCCTGGGGACAGGGCAATGAAAAACTGTTTTTT. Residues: CASSLFPWGQGNEKLFF.

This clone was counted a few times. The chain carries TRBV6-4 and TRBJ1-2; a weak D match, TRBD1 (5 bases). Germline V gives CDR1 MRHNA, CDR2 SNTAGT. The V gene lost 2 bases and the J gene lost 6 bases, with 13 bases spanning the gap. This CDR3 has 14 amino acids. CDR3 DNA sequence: TGTGCCAGCAGTGACAAGACGGGGGTAGATGGCTACACCTTC. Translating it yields CASSDKTGVDGYTF.

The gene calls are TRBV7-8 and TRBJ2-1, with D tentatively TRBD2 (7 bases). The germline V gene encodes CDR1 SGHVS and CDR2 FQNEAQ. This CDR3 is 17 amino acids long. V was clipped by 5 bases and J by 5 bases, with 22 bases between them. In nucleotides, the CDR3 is TGTGCCAGCAGCCCCGGGGGGCGGGGCATAAACGACAATGAGCAGTTCTTC. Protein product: CASSPGGRGINDNEQFF.

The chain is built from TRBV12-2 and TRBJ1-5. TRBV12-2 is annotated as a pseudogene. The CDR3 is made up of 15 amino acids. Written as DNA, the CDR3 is TGTGCAAGTCGCCAACCAACCAGGAGGTGCCAGCCCCAGCATTTT. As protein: CASRQPTRRCQPQHF.

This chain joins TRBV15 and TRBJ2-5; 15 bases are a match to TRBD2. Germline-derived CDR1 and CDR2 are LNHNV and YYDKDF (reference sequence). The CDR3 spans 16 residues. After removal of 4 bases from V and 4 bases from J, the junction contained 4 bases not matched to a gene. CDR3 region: CATSTRTSGRGETQYF. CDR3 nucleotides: TGTGCCACCAGCACCAGGACTAGCGGGAGGGGAGAGACCCAGTACTTC. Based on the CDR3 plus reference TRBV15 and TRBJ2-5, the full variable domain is DAMVIQNPRYQVTQFGKPVTLSCSQTLNHNVMYWYQQKSSQAPKLLFHYYDKDFNNEADTPDNFQSRRPNTSFCFLDIRSPGLGDTAMYLCATSTRTSGRGETQYFGPGTRLLVL.

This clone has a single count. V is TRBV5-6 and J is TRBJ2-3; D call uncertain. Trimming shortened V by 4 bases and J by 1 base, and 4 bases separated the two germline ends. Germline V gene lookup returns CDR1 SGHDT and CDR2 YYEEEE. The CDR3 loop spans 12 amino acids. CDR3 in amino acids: CASSRGTDTQYF. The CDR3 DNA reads TGTGCCAGCAGCAGGGGCACAGATACGCAGTATTTT.

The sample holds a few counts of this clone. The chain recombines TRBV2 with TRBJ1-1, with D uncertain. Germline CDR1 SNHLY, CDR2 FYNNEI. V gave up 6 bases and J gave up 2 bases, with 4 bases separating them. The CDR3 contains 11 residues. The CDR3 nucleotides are TGTGCCAGCAGGGCTAACACTGAAGCTTTCTTT. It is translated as CASRANTEAFF.